This record concerns one TCR beta chain sequence. Its antigen is currently not known. No qualities accompany the bases; no much larger clone lies one base away. This entry is derived from a study of cytomegalovirus exposure and HLA in healthy donors (dated by TCRdb to the late 2010s). A note on the overall study: A later analysis indicated that the 130 or so validation repertoires were generated on the platform also employed for the 600 to 750 repertoires of the first cohort. The study aimed to test whether signatures of past pathogen exposure could be identified by cataloging public T cell receptors. To predict cytomegalovirus infection status, the study brought together high-throughput TCR immunosequencing, statistical association of individual TCRs with disease status, and machine learning. A separate validation cohort of approximately 120 different subjects was used in addition to the 666-subject first cohort.

Donors formed part of the validation cohort, which comprised some 120 subjects and was distinct from the first cohort of some 700 subjects. The method was the immunoSEQ multiplex PCR assay. Regarding the original processing steps: To diagnose cytomegalovirus status from the catalog of TCR beta chain sequences, a statistical classification framework was built. As stored in TCRdb, this immuneACCESS dataset retains in-frame rearrangements with V and J assigned. A fraction of the clones does not appear; measured against another copy, unresolved V genes explain less than half of the discrepancy, and the remainder lacks a known reason. V and J calls plus clone size are reproduced from that table; the DNA served to infer D and trimming. The sample table records under 200,000 clones; around nine tenths of these occur just once. 2% to 2.5% of the sample comes from the top ten. The study at large found these results: All 120 or so repertoires were used to score co-occurrence in the validation cohort in a later analysis, because that analysis had no HLA typing for the cohort. The authors suggested that the approach could potentially be generalized to other disease states and immunological phenotypes. The classifier was reported to diagnose cytomegalovirus status with high specificity and sensitivity in both the original and validation cohorts. While some public TCRs were present in many individuals, most TCR sequences turned up only very rarely across donors. The study listed 150 to 200 TCR beta chains as associated with cytomegalovirus. Three of the identified cytomegalovirus-associated TCR beta chains were confirmed in vitro to be specific for cytomegalovirus antigens. In a later analysis, TCRs clustered in the first cohort were found to also tend to co-occur in the 120 validation repertoires, with about 94% of cluster scores above 0.

The CDR3 holds 14 amino acids from the cysteine to the phenylalanine. Here the CDR3 DNA is all that survives: 42 bases in frame from base 1. A distance of 7 bases separates the germline ends of V and J, which lose 0 bases and 1 base respectively. According to the germline V gene, CDR1 reads SGDLS and CDR2 reads YYNGEE. This receptor was taken from a woman aged 18-30 years in good health and CMV-seronegative. Sequenced material: PBMCs. The sequence is built from TRBV9 and TRBJ2-5; the D gene assignment is ambiguous. The CDR3 amino acid sequence is: CASSVGTFQETQYF. The sequence in DNA is TGTGCCAGCAGCGTAGGTACTTTCCAAGAGACCCAGTACTTC.